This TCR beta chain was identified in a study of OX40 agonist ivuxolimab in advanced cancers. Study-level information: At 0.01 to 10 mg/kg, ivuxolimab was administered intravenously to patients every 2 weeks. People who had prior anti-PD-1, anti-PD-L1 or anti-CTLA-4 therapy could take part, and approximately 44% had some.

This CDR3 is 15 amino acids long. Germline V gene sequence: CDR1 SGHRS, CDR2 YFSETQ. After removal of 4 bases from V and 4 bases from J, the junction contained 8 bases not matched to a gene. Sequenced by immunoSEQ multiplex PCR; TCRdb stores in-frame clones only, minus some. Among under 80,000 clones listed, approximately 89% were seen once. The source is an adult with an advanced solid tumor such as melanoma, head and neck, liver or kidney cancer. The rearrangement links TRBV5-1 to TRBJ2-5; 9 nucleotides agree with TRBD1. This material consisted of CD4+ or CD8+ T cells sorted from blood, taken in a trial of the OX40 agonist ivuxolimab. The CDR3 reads CASSPGQGNLETQYF. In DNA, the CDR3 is TGCGCCAGCAGCCCCGGACAGGGGAATCTAGAGACCCAGTACTTC.